Below are 3 T cell receptor beta chains sequenced from a single sample in a study of chemoradiotherapy in HPV16-positive cancers. Here immunoSEQ multiplex PCR was the method, and the copy in TCRdb shows in-frame clones only, minus some. The profile covers roughly 6,200 clones, with roughly four fifths appearing a single time and approximately 6.2% taken by the ten largest. Sample: tumor tissue, taken from a patient who underwent chemoradiotherapy. These receptors were obtained from a human donor with HPV-associated anogenital cancer.

The chain links TRBV25-1 to TRBJ2-3, with unresolved D. The V end was cut by 1 base, the J end by 2 bases, with 10 bases between. The CDR3 is 15 amino acids. Germline V gives CDR1 MGHDK, CDR2 SYGVNS. CDR3 nucleotide sequence: TGTGCCAGCAGTGAATTTGGCCTTCCCACAGATACGCAGTATTTT. Its protein product is CASSEFGLPTDTQYF.

CDR3 nucleotide sequence: TGTGCCAGCAGTATGGGACAGACAGATACGCAGTATTTT. Its translation: CASSMGQTDTQYF. This rearrangement joins TRBV2 to TRBJ2-3; 7 bases line up with TRBD1. The germline CDR1 and CDR2 sequences are SNHLY and FYNNEI. This CDR3 is 13 amino acids long. With 5 bases clipped from V and 3 bases from J, the junction kept 2 bases outside the gene matches.

The V and J genes are TRBV25-1 and TRBJ1-2; possible D gene TRBD1, 5 bases. Trimming left V 2 bases short and J 3 bases short, with 10 bases between. This CDR3 has 14 residues. Germline-derived CDR1 and CDR2 are MGHDK and SYGVNS. Here the CDR3 reads CASSEGEGYYGYTF. DNA for the CDR3: TGTGCCAGCAGTGAAGGTGAGGGGTACTATGGCTACACCTTC.